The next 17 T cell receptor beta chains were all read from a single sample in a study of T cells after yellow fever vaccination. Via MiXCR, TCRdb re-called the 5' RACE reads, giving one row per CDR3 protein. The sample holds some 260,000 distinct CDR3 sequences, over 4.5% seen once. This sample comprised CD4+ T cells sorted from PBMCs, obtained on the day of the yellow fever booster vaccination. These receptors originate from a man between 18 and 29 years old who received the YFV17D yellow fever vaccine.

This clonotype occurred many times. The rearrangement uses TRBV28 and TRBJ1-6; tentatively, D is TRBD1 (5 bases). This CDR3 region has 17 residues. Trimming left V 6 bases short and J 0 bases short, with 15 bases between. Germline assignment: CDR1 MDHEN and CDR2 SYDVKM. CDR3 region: CASRLGGGSSYNSPLHF. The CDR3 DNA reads TGTGCCAGCAGACTCGGGGGGGGAAGCTCCTATAATTCACCCCTCCACTTT.

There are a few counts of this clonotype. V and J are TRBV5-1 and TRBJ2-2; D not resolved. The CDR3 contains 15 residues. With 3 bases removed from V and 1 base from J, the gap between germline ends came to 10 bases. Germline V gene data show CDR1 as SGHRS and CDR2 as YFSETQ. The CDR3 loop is CASSYGLGNTGELFF. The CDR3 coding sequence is TGCGCCAGCAGCTACGGCCTCGGGAACACCGGGGAGCTGTTTTTT.

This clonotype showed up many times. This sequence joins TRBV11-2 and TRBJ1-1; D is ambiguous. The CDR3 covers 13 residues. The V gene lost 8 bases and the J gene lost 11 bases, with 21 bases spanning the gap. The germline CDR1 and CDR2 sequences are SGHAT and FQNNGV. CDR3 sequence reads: CASGIQEALGAFF. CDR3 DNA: TGTGCCAGCGGCATTCAGGAGGCTTTAGGGGCTTTCTTT.

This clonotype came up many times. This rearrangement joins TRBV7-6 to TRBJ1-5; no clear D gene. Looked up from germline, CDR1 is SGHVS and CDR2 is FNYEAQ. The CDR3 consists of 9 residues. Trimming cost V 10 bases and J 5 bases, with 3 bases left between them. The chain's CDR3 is CATDQPQHF. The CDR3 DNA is TGTGCCACCGATCAGCCCCAGCATTTT.

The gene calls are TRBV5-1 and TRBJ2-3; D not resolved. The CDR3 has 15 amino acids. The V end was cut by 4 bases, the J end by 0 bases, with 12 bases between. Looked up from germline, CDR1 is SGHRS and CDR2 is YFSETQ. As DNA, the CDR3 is TGCGCCAGCAGCCCCTTGGGCCTCAGCACAGATACGCAGTATTTT. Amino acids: CASSPLGLSTDTQYF.

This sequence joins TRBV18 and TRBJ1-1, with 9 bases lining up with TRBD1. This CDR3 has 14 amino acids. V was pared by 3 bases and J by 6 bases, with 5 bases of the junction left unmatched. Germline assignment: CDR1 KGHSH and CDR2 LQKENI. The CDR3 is CASSPDRGGSEAFF. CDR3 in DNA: TGTGCCAGCTCACCGGACAGGGGTGGGTCTGAAGCTTTCTTT.

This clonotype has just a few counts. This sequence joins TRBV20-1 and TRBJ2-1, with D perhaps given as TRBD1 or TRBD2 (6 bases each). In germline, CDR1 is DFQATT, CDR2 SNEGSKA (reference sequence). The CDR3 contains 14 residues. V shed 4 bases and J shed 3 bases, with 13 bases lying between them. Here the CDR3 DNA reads TGCAGTGCTAACAGGGCTAGCGTCTACAATGAGCAGTTCTTC. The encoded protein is CSANRASVYNEQFF.

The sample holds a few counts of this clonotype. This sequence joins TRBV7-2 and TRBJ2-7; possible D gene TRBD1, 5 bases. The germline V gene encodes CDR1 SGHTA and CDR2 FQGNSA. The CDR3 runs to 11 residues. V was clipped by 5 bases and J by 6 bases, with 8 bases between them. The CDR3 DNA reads TGTGCCAGCAGCCCCAGGGTCGAGCAGTACTTC. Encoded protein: CASSPRVEQYF.

The CDR3 region is CASSLAPQNDEKLFF. In DNA, the CDR3 is TGCGCCAGCAGCTTGGCACCTCAAAATGATGAAAAACTGTTTTTT. The genes are TRBV5-1 and TRBJ1-4; D ambiguous. V lost 0 bases and J 6 bases, leaving 12 bases between the germline ends. The germline V gene encodes CDR1 SGHRS and CDR2 YFSETQ. The CDR3 has 15 amino acids.

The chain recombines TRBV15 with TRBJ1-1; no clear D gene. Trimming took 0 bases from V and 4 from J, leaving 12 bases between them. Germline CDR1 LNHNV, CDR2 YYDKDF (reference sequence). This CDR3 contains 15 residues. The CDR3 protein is CATSRDGSGSTEAFF. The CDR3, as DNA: TGTGCCACCAGCAGAGATGGGAGTGGGAGCACTGAAGCTTTCTTT. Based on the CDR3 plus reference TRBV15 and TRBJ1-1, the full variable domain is DAMVIQNPRYQVTQFGKPVTLSCSQTLNHNVMYWYQQKSSQAPKLLFHYYDKDFNNEADTPDNFQSRRPNTSFCFLDIRSPGLGDTAMYLCATSRDGSGSTEAFFGQGTRLTVV.

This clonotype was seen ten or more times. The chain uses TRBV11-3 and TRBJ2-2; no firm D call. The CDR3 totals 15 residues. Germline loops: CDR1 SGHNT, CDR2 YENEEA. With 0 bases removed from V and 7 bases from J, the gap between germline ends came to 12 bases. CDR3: CASSLDSFDNGELFF. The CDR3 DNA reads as TGTGCCAGCAGCTTAGATAGTTTCGATAACGGGGAGCTGTTTTTT.

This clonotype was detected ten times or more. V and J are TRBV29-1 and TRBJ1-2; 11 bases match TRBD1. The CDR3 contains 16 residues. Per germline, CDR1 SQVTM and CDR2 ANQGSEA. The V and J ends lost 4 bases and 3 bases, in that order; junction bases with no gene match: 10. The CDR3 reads CSVARLGQGVDYGYTF. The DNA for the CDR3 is TGCAGCGTTGCCCGTTTGGGACAGGGGGTTGACTATGGCTACACCTTC. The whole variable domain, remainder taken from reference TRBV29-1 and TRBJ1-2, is SAVISQKPSRDICQRGTSLTIQCQVDSQVTMMFWYRQQPGQSLTLIATANQGSEATYESGFVIDKFPISRPNLTFSTLTVSNMSPEDSSIYLCSVARLGQGVDYGYTFGSGTRLTVV.

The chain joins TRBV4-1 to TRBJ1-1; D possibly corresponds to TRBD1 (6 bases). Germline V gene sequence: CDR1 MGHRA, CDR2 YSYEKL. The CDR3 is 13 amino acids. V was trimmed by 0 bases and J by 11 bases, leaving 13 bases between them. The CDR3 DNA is TGCGCCAGCAGCCAAGAGAGGCAGGGGAGGGCTTTCTTT. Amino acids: CASSQERQGRAFF.

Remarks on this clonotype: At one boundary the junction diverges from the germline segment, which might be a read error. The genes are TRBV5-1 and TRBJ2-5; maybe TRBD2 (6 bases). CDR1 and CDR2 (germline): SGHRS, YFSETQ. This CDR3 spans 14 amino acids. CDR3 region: CASGKNGDSETKYF. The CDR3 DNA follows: TGCGCCAGCGGAAAGAACGGGGACTCGGAGACCAAGTACTTC.

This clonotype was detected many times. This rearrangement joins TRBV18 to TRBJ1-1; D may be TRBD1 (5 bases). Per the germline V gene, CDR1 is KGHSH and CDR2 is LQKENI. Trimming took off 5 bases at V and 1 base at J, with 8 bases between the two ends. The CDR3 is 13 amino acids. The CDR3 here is CASSADKNTEAFF. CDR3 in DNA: TGTGCCAGCTCAGCGGACAAGAACACTGAAGCTTTCTTT.

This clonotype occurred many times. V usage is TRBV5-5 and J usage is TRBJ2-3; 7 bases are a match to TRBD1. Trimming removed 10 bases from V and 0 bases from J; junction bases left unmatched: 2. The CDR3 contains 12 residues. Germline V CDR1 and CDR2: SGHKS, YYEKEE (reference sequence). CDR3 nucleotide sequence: TGTGCCGGGGGACAGAGCACAGATACGCAGTATTTT. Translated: CAGGQSTDTQYF.

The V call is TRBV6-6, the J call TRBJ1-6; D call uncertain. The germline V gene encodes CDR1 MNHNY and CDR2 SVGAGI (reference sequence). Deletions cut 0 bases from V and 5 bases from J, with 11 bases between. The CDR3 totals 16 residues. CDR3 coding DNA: TGTGCCAGCAGTTACTCCCGGGAATTGAATAATTCACCCCTCCACTTT. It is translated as CASSYSRELNNSPLHF.